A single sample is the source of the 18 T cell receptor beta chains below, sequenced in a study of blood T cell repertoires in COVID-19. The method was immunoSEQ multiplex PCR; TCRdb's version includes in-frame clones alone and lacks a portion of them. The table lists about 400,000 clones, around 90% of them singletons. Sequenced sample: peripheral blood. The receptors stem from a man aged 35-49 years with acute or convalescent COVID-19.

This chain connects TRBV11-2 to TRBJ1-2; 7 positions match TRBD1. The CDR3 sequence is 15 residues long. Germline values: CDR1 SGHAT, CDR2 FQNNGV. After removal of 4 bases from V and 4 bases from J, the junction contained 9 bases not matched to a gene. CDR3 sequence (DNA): TGTGCCAGCAGCTCGCGCTCGGGACAGTCCTATGGCTACACCTTC. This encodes CASSSRSGQSYGYTF.

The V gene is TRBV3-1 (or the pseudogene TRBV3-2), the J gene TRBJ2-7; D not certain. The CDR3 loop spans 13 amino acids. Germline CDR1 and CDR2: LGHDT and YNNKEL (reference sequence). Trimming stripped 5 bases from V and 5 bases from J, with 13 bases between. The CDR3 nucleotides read TGTGCCAGCAGCGCGTATAGTCTGGACGAGCAGTACTTC. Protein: CASSAYSLDEQYF.

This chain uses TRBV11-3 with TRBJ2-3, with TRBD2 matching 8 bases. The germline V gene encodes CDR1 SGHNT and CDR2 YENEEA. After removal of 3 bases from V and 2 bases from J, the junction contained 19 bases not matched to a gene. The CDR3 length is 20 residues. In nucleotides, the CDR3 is TGTGCCAGCAGCTTGGGGTGGAGGGCAGCAGCGGGAGTAGACACAGATACGCAGTATTTT. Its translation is CASSLGWRAAAGVDTDTQYF.

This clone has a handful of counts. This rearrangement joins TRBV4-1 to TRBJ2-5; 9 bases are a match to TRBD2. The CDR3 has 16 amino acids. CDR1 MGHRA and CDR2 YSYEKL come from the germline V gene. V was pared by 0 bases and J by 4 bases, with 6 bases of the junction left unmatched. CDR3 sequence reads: CASSQEVSGRGETQYF. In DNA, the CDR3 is TGCGCCAGCAGCCAAGAGGTTAGCGGGAGAGGAGAGACCCAGTACTTC.

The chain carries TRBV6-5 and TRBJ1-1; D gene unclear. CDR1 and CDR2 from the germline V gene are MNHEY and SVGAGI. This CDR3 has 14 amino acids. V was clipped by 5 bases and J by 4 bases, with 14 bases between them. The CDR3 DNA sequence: TGTGCCAGCAGTCAGAGGGAGTTCGGCACTGAAGCTTTCTTT. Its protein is CASSQREFGTEAFF.

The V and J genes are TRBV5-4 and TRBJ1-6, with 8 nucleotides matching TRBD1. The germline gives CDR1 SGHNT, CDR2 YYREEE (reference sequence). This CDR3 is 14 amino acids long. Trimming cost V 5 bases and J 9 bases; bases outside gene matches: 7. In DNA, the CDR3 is TGTGCCAGCAGATTTGGACAGGGAGGTTCACCCCTCCACTTT. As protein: CASRFGQGGSPLHF. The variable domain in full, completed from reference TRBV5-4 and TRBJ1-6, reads ETGVTQSPTHLIKTRGQQVTLRCSSQSGHNTVSWYQQALGQGPQFIFQYYREEENGRGNFPPRFSGLQFPNYSSELNVNALELDDSALYLCASRFGQGGSPLHFGNGTRLTVT.

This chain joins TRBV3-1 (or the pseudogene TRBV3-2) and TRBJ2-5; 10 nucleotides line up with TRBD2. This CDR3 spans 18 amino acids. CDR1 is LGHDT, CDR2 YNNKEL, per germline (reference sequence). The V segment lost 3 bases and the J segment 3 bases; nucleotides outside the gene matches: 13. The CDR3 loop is CASSQTLAGGLPKETQYF. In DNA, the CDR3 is TGTGCCAGCAGCCAGACATTAGCGGGGGGCTTGCCCAAAGAGACCCAGTACTTC.

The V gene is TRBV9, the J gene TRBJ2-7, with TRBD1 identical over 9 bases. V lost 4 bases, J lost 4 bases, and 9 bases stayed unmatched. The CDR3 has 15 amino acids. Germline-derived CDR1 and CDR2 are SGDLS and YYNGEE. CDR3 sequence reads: CASSPSGTGFYEQYF. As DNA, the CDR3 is TGTGCCAGCAGCCCATCCGGGACAGGGTTTTACGAGCAGTACTTC.

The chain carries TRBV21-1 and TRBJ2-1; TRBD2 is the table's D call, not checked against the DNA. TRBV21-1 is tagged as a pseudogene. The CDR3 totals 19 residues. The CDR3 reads CASSRNRGRGAGGKYEQFF. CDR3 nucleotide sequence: TGTGCCAGCAGTCGAAACCGAGGGAGGGGAGCGGGGGGTAAGTATGAGCAGTTCTTC.

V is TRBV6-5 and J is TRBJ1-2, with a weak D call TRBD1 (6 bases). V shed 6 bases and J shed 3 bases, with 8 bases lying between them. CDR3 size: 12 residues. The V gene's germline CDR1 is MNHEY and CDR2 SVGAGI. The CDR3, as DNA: TGTGCCAGCAGCTCAGGGGACTATGGCTACACCTTC. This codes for CASSSGDYGYTF.

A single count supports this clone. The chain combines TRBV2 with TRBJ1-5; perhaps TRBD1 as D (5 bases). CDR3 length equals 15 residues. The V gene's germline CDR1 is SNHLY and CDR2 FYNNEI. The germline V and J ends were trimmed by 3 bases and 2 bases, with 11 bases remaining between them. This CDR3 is CASSEGRAGNQPQHF. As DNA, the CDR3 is TGTGCCAGCAGTGAGGGCAGGGCGGGCAATCAGCCCCAGCATTTT.

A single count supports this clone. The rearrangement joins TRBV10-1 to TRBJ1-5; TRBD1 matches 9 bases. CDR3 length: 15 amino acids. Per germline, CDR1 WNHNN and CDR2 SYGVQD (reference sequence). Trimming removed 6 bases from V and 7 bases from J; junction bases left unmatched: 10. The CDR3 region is CASSPGQGAWQPQHF. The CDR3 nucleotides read TGCGCCAGCAGCCCGGGACAGGGAGCTTGGCAGCCCCAGCATTTT.

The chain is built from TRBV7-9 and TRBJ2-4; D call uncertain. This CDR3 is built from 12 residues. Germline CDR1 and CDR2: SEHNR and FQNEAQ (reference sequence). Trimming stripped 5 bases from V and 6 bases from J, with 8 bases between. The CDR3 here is CASSQRGNIQYF. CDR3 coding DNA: TGTGCCAGCAGCCAAAGAGGAAACATTCAGTACTTC.

CDR3 loop: CASSTTGEETQYF. The CDR3 DNA reads TGTGCCAGCAGCACGACAGGGGAAGAGACCCAGTACTTC. The chain carries TRBV13 and TRBJ2-5, with 8 bases fitting TRBD1. Germline V gene lookup returns CDR1 PRHDT and CDR2 FYEKMQ (reference sequence). Trimming took 5 bases from V and 3 from J; bases not matched to a gene: 2. The CDR3 totals 13 residues.

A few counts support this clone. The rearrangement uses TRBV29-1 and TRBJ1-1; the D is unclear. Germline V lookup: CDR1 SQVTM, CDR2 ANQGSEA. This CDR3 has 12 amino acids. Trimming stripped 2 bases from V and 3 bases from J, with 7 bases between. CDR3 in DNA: TGCAGCGTTGAACGGGGATACACTGAAGCTTTCTTT. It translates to CSVERGYTEAFF.

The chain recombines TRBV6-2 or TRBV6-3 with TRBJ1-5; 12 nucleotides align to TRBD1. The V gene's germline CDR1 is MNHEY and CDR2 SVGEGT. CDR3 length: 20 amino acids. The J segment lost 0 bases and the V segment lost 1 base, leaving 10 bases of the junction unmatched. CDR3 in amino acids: CASSYWEGQGASYSNQPQHF. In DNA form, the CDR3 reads TGTGCCAGCAGTTACTGGGAGGGACAGGGGGCGAGTTATAGCAATCAGCCCCAGCATTTT.

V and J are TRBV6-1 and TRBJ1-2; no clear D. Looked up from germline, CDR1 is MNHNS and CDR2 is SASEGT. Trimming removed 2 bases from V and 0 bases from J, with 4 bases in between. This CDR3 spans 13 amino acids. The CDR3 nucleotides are TGTGCCAGCAGTGAACAAACTAACTATGGCTACACCTTC. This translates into CASSEQTNYGYTF.

The CDR3 DNA reads TGTGCCAGCAGTTCCCTCGGAGGGACCACTGAAGCTTTCTTT. Protein product: CASSSLGGTTEAFF. The chain uses TRBV28 and TRBJ1-1, with TRBD1 as a possible D gene (5 bases). Trimming removed 4 bases at V and 4 bases at J, with 13 bases between. CDR1 MDHEN and CDR2 SYDVKM come from the germline V gene. The CDR3 length is 14 residues.